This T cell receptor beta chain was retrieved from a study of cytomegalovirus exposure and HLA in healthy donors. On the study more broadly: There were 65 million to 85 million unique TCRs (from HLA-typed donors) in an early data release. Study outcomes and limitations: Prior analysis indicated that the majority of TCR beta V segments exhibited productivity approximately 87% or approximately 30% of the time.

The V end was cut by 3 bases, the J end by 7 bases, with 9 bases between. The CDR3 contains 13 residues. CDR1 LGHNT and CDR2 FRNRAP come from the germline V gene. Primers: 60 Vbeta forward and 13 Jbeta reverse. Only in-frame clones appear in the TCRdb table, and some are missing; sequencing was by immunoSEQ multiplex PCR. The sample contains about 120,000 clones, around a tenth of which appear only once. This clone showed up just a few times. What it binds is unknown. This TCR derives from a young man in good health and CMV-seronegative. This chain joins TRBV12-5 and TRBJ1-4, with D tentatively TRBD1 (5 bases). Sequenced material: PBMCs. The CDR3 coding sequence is TGTGCTAGTGGTTTCGGGGGTGCTGAAAAACTGTTTTTT. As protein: CASGFGGAEKLFF.